This is a list of T cell receptor beta chains from one sample in a study of T-cell reconstitution after alpha-beta-depleted transplantation in children. A single record per CDR3 protein comes from TCRdb applying MiXCR to the PCR reads. In the table there are some 81,000 distinct CDR3 sequences, around 14% of which are singletons. Sample: PBMCs, mostly from graft donor cells, taken 180 days after TCRalphabeta/CD19-depleted stem cell transplant. All receptors derive from a male patient aged 2-10 years who had a stem cell transplant for acute lymphoblastic leukemia, so the T cells may come from the graft donor. The CDR3 runs from the conserved cysteine through the conserved F or W.

CDR3aa: CATSDRRPGPLGRDTQYF; j_gene: TRBJ2-3; v_gene: TRBV24-1
CDR3aa: CASSPWRGGSYNEQFF; j_gene: TRBJ2-1; v_gene: TRBV7-2
CDR3aa: CASSPPYGSSTDTQYF; j_gene: TRBJ2-3; v_gene: TRBV7-9
CDR3aa: CASSWAQGALHF; j_gene: TRBJ1-6; v_gene: TRBV27
CDR3aa: CSAAEALAKNIQYF; j_gene: TRBJ2-4; v_gene: TRBV20-1
CDR3aa: CASSWPAGGNYGYTF; j_gene: TRBJ1-2; v_gene: TRBV5-6
CDR3aa: CASSRAGTGLYEQYF; j_gene: TRBJ2-7; v_gene: TRBV27
CDR3aa: CASSLRRTSALSSYNEQFF; j_gene: TRBJ2-1; v_gene: TRBV6-2/TRBV6-3
CDR3aa: CSASGDGAKGWETQYF; j_gene: TRBJ2-5; v_gene: TRBV20-1
CDR3aa: CASSLRISRDRTPYEQYF; j_gene: TRBJ2-7; v_gene: TRBV6-2/TRBV6-3
CDR3aa: CATSRDQHPQETQYF; j_gene: TRBJ2-5; v_gene: TRBV15
CDR3aa: CASSSRLRQQFF; j_gene: TRBJ2-1; v_gene: TRBV7-9
CDR3aa: CASSLGRGLSNQPQHF; j_gene: TRBJ1-5; v_gene: TRBV5-1
CDR3aa: CASSSVGLAEKNIQYF; j_gene: TRBJ2-4; v_gene: TRBV4-1
CDR3aa: CASSLLAGRYNEQFF; j_gene: TRBJ2-1; v_gene: TRBV6-2/TRBV6-3
CDR3aa: CASSHGLAGELGNEQFF; j_gene: TRBJ2-1; v_gene: TRBV13
CDR3aa: CSARGTSFPSYEQYF; j_gene: TRBJ2-7; v_gene: TRBV20-1
CDR3aa: CASSPHGTYLAKNIQYF; j_gene: TRBJ2-4; v_gene: TRBV12-3/TRBV12-4
CDR3aa: CASSLFPTGKQPQHF; j_gene: TRBJ1-5; v_gene: TRBV27
CDR3aa: CASSSSSGGAYEQYF; j_gene: TRBJ2-7; v_gene: TRBV28
CDR3aa: CSAEATSGSGETQYF; j_gene: TRBJ2-5; v_gene: TRBV20-1
CDR3aa: CASSFQGRGYTF; j_gene: TRBJ1-2; v_gene: TRBV5-4
CDR3aa: CASSLRTGVFYEQYF; j_gene: TRBJ2-7; v_gene: TRBV5-6
CDR3aa: CASSTQGGSEKLFF; j_gene: TRBJ1-4; v_gene: TRBV9
CDR3aa: CASRPGNFPTEAFF; j_gene: TRBJ1-1; v_gene: TRBV5-1
CDR3aa: CASSLGQGDTIYF; j_gene: TRBJ1-3; v_gene: TRBV7-9
CDR3aa: CASSPNYGNQPQHF; j_gene: TRBJ1-5; v_gene: TRBV18
CDR3aa: CSASGQSNTGELFF; j_gene: TRBJ2-2; v_gene: TRBV20-1
CDR3aa: CASGIDNENTEAFF; j_gene: TRBJ1-1; v_gene: TRBV5-1
CDR3aa: CASSSRALYGYTF; j_gene: TRBJ1-2; v_gene: TRBV12-3/TRBV12-4
CDR3aa: CASSLPGNTIYF; j_gene: TRBJ1-3; v_gene: TRBV5-1
CDR3aa: CSAETTGNTGELFF; j_gene: TRBJ2-2; v_gene: TRBV29-1
CDR3aa: CSAPNQRGSSYEQYF; j_gene: TRBJ2-7; v_gene: TRBV20-1
CDR3aa: CASSLAGEQPQHF; j_gene: TRBJ1-5; v_gene: TRBV5-8
CDR3aa: CAAGRTGSYEQYF; j_gene: TRBJ2-7; v_gene: TRBV10-3
CDR3aa: CASSPGLAAPYEQYF; j_gene: TRBJ2-7; v_gene: TRBV3-1
CDR3aa: CASSARQGAHSYEQYF; j_gene: TRBJ2-7; v_gene: TRBV5-1
CDR3aa: CSVGQVEGGELFF; j_gene: TRBJ2-2; v_gene: TRBV29-1
CDR3aa: CASSVGQARNEQYF; j_gene: TRBJ2-7; v_gene: TRBV9
CDR3aa: CASSPPGQQETQYF; j_gene: TRBJ2-5; v_gene: TRBV7-2